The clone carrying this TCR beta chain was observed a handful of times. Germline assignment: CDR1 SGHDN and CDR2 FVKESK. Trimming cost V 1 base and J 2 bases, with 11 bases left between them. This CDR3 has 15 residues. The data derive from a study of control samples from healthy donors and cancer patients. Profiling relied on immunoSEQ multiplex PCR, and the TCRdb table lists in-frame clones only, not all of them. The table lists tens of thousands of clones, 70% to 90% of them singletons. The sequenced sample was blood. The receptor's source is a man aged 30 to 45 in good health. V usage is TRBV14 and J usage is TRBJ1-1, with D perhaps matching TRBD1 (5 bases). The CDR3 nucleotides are TGTGCCAGCAGCCAAGGGGCTGGGGGAAACACTGAAGCTTTCTTT. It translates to CASSQGAGGNTEAFF.